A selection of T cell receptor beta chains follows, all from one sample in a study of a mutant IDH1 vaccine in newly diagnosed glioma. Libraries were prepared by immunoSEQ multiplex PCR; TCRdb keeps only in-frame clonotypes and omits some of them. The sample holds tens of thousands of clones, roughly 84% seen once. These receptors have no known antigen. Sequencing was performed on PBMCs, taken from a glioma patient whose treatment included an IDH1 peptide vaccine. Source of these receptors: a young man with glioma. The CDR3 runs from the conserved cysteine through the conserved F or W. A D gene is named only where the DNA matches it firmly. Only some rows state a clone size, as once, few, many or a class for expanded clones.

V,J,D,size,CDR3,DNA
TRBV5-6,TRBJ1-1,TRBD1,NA,CASSRGQDLKAFF,TGTGCCAGCAGCAGAGGACAGGACCTGAAGGCTTTCTTT
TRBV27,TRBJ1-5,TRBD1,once,CASNPTGGNQPQHF,TGTGCCAGCAACCCGACAGGGGGTAATCAGCCCCAGCATTTT
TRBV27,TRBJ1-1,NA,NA,CASFRGNTEAFF,TGTGCCAGCTTTAGGGGGAACACTGAAGCTTTCTTT
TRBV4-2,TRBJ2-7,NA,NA,CASSQDNAVRSYEQYF,TGTGCCAGCAGCCAAGATAATGCAGTACGATCCTACGAGCAGTACTTC
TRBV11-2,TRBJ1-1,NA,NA,CASSQGRNTEAFF,TGTGCCAGCAGCCAGGGGAGGAACACTGAAGCTTTCTTT
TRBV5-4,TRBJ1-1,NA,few,CASSPGQMNTEAFF,TGTGCCAGCAGCCCCGGACAGATGAACACTGAAGCTTTCTTT
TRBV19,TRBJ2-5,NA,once,CASGGQGLVGETQYF,TGTGCCAGTGGAGGGCAGGGGCTGGTGGGAGAGACCCAGTACTTC
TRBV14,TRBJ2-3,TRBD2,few,CASSRRGLAGTDTQYF,TGTGCCAGCAGCCGGAGGGGACTAGCCGGCACAGATACGCAGTATTTT
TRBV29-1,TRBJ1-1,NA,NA,CSVGHVNTEAFF,TGCAGCGTTGGACACGTGAACACTGAAGCTTTCTTT
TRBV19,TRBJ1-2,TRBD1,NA,CASSRTGPNNYGYTF,TGTGCCAGTAGTAGGACAGGGCCAAATAACTATGGCTACACCTTC
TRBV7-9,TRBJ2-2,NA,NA,CASSSNTGELFF,TGTGCCAGCAGCTCGAACACCGGGGAGCTGTTTTTT
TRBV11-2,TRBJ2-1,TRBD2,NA,CASSLLLAGVQNEQFF,TGTGCCAGCAGCTTATTACTAGCGGGAGTTCAAAATGAGCAGTTCTTC